The 32 T cell receptor beta chains reported below all come from one sample, sequenced in a study of T cell repertoires in cytomegalovirus infection. Antigens of these TCRs are unknown. TCRdb recomputed calls from the reads with MiXCR, one row per CDR3 protein. The sample lists approximately 910,000 distinct CDR3 sequences; under 40% were seen once. Source: cultured CD8+ T cells from PBMCs, taken from culture after CMV antigen stimulation. The receptors were sampled from a human donor in good health (CMV status not recorded). Some clones in this sample may be carry-over from other donors' samples.

This clonotype occurred a few times. This sequence joins TRBV12-3 or TRBV12-4 and TRBJ1-2; possibly TRBD1 for D (5 bases). V was shortened by 3 bases and J by 8 bases, with 22 bases between the two germline ends. The CDR3 has 16 residues. DNA of the CDR3: TGTGCCAGCAGTTTTGGGGCAGGGTGGTCGAACCGGGGCTACACCTTC. It encodes CASSFGAGWSNRGYTF.

For this clonotype: This clone may be a read error of a much larger clone one base away. The rearrangement uses TRBV27 and TRBJ2-1, with TRBD1 matching over 9 bases. Trimming took 10 bases from V and 9 from J; bases not matched to a gene: 13. Germline V gene sequence: CDR1 MNHEY, CDR2 SMNVEV (reference sequence). CDR3 length equals 14 residues. The CDR3 is CANMFGQGLTEQFF. The CDR3 nucleotides are TGTGCCAACATGTTTGGACAGGGGTTGACTGAGCAGTTCTTC.

Of note for this clonotype: A much more abundant neighbour one base away suggests this may be a read error. This chain connects TRBV7-6 to TRBJ2-1; 9 nucleotides line up with TRBD1. The CDR3 has 15 residues. CDR1 is SGHVS, CDR2 FNYEAQ, per germline. The CDR3 DNA sequence: TGTGTCAGCAGCTTAGGGACAGGGAGGGGGAATGAGCAGTTCTTC. Translated: CVSSLGTGRGNEQFF.

This clonotype was seen a few times. This chain uses TRBV27 with TRBJ1-1; 8 bases fit TRBD1. CDR1 is MNHEY, CDR2 SMNVEV, per germline (reference sequence). This CDR3 has 15 residues. Losses at the gene ends were 4 bases for V and 0 bases for J; bases not matched to a gene: 4. The CDR3 DNA follows: TGTGCCAGCAGTTGGACAGGGAGTATGAACACTGAAGCTTTCTTT. As protein: CASSWTGSMNTEAFF.

This rearrangement joins TRBV7-6 to TRBJ1-2, with D unresolved. Trimming cost V 2 bases and J 6 bases, with 13 bases left between them. Germline assignment: CDR1 SGHVS and CDR2 FNYEAQ. The CDR3 has 14 amino acids. DNA for the CDR3: TGTGCCAGCAGCTTAAGCACGGGGTTTGATGGCTACACCTTC. Translation: CASSLSTGFDGYTF. The whole variable domain, filled in from reference TRBV7-6 and TRBJ1-2, reads GAGVSQSPRYKVTKRGQDVALRCDPISGHVSLYWYRQALGQGPEFLTYFNYEAQQDKSGLPNDRFSAERPEGSISTLTIQRTEQRDSAMYRCASSLSTGFDGYTFGSGTRLTVV.

The genes are TRBV27 and TRBJ2-7, with 7 bases lining up with TRBD2. This CDR3 is 14 amino acids long. The germline CDR1 and CDR2 sequences are MNHEY and SMNVEV (reference sequence). The junction had 9 bases not matched to a gene; V was cut back by 5 bases and J by 5 bases. CDR3 sequence: CASSPGTGRNEQYV. In nucleotides, the CDR3 is TGTGCCAGCAGTCCCGGGACCGGGAGGAACGAGCAGTACGTC.

This clonotype came up many times. The chain combines TRBV7-9 with TRBJ1-2; 7 positions match TRBD1. J was trimmed by 3 bases and V by 3 bases; bases with no gene match: 1. This CDR3 has 13 amino acids. Looked up from germline, CDR1 is SEHNR and CDR2 is FQNEAQ (reference sequence). The CDR3 region is CASSLGTDYGYTF. The DNA for the CDR3 is TGTGCCAGCAGCTTGGGGACAGACTATGGCTACACCTTC.

This clonotype was seen a handful of times. The J gene is TRBJ2-7, the V gene TRBV18, with 8 bases lining up with TRBD1. The germline V gene encodes CDR1 KGHSH and CDR2 LQKENI. The CDR3 is made up of 14 amino acids. J gave up 3 bases and V 5 bases, and 6 bases lay outside the gene matches. In DNA, the CDR3 is TGTGCCAGCTCATCTTCGGACAGGGTCTACGAGCAGTACTTC. It yields the protein CASSSSDRVYEQYF.

The chain uses TRBV14 and TRBJ2-3, with D uncertain. Germline V CDR1 and CDR2: SGHDN, FVKESK. The ends were cut back, 0 bases at V and 10 bases at J, with 8 bases in the middle. The CDR3 is made up of 12 amino acids. Written as DNA, the CDR3 is TGTGCCAGCAGCCAAGAAGGCGACCCGCAGTATTTT. Translation gives CASSQEGDPQYF.

V gene TRBV29-1 combines with J gene TRBJ2-2, with TRBD1 identical over 9 bases. Germline V gene lookup returns CDR1 SQVTM and CDR2 ANQGSEA. This CDR3 spans 15 amino acids. Trimming took 0 bases from V and 3 from J; bases not matched to a gene: 2. This CDR3 reads CSVEEQGADTGELFF. CDR3 nucleotides: TGCAGCGTTGAAGAACAGGGGGCTGACACCGGGGAGCTGTTTTTT.

As concerns this clonotype: A much larger clone lies a single base off, so this may be a read error. The V call is TRBV7-6, the J call TRBJ2-3; tentatively, D is TRBD2 (6 bases). Germline CDR1 reads SGHVS; CDR2 reads FNYEAQ. This CDR3 contains 15 residues. The CDR3 loop reads CASSSGGVLTDAQYF. The CDR3 DNA is TGTGCCAGCAGCTCCGGAGGGGTGCTCACAGATGCGCAGTATTTT.

The V and J genes are TRBV4-1 and TRBJ1-5; possible D gene TRBD1, 5 bases. Germline V CDR1 and CDR2: MGHRA, YSYEKL. This CDR3 region has 15 residues. Trimming cost V 0 bases and J 5 bases, with 11 bases left between them. This CDR3 is CASSQEGVGDQPQHF. CDR3 DNA: TGCGCCAGCAGCCAAGAAGGAGTGGGGGATCAGCCCCAGCATTTT.

This clonotype turned up a few times. This rearrangement joins TRBV6-1 to TRBJ1-1; D gene unclear. This CDR3 has 13 residues. Germline V gene data show CDR1 as MNHNS and CDR2 as SASEGT. V shed 4 bases and J shed 0 bases, with 6 bases lying between them. The CDR3 region has the DNA TGTGCCAGCAGTGCGGCTTTGAACACTGAAGCTTTCTTT. The encoded protein is CASSAALNTEAFF.

This clonotype was seen more than once but under ten times. V and J are TRBV9 and TRBJ2-2; D ambiguous. Trimming took off 5 bases at V and 6 bases at J, with 14 bases between the two ends. The length of the CDR3 is 14 residues. Germline values: CDR1 SGDLS, CDR2 YYNGEE. CDR3 sequence: CASSSVYKPGELFF. The CDR3 DNA follows: TGTGCCAGCAGTTCAGTTTATAAGCCCGGGGAGCTGTTTTTT.

This clonotype was found once. The chain recombines TRBV6-6 with TRBJ2-1; the match to TRBD2 covers 8 bases. The V gene's germline CDR1 is MNHNY and CDR2 SVGAGI (reference sequence). With V trimmed by 4 bases and J by 8 bases, 19 bases remained unmatched. The CDR3 loop spans 18 amino acids. CDR3 sequence reads: CASSWNFGGAPTFDEQFF. CDR3 DNA sequence: TGTGCCAGCAGTTGGAACTTCGGGGGGGCCCCAACCTTCGATGAGCAGTTCTTC.

This clonotype was found many times. The V call is TRBV19, the J call TRBJ2-3, with D perhaps matching TRBD1 (6 bases). The V end lost 7 bases, the J end lost 2 bases, and 7 bases lay between the germline ends. Looked up from germline, CDR1 is LNHDA and CDR2 is SQIVND (reference sequence). This CDR3 spans 12 amino acids. DNA of the CDR3: TGTGCCAGTACAGGGGTCACAGATACGCAGTATTTT. This sequence encodes CASTGVTDTQYF.

This clonotype occurred many times. The chain is built from TRBV7-8 and TRBJ2-5, with 8 bases matching TRBD1. Per germline, CDR1 SGHVS and CDR2 FQNEAQ. V was clipped by 0 bases and J by 4 bases; unmatched bases: 10. This CDR3 comprises 17 residues. The CDR3 DNA reads TGTGCCAGCAGCTTAGCGCGTTTCGGCAGGGGGCGAGAGACCCAGTACTTC. It translates to CASSLARFGRGRETQYF. Using reference TRBV7-8 and TRBJ2-5 for the parts outside the CDR3, the full variable domain is GAGVSQSPRYKVAKRGQDVALRCDPISGHVSLFWYQQALGQGPEFLTYFQNEAQLDKSGLPSDRFFAERPEGSVSTLKIQRTQQEDSAVYLCASSLARFGRGRETQYFGPGTRLLVL.

This clonotype was recorded many times. J is TRBJ1-1 and V is TRBV20-1; D remains unclear. Looked up from germline, CDR1 is DFQATT and CDR2 is SNEGSKA (reference sequence). This CDR3 has 14 amino acids. Trimming cost V 5 bases and J 2 bases, with 15 bases left between them. CDR3 sequence: CSARRKGLNTEAFF. DNA of the CDR3: TGCAGTGCTCGCCGTAAGGGATTAAACACTGAAGCTTTCTTT.

This clonotype was observed many times. The chain couples TRBV7-3 to TRBJ2-1; 8 nucleotides line up with TRBD1. V gave up 5 bases and J gave up 8 bases; unmatched junction bases: 5. CDR3 length equals 13 residues. CDR1 and CDR2 from the germline V gene are SGHTA and FQGTGA. This CDR3 reads CASSLQGDHEQFF. CDR3 in DNA: TGTGCCAGCAGCCTACAGGGGGATCATGAGCAGTTCTTC.

This chain links TRBV10-3 with TRBJ1-2; D possibly corresponds to TRBD1 (5 bases). From germline, CDR1 is ENHRY and CDR2 SYGVKD. CDR3 length equals 13 residues. Trimming removed 8 bases from V and 2 bases from J, with 12 bases in between. The CDR3 coding sequence is TGTGCCATCCTCCTTGGGGGAAACTATGGCTACACCTTC. It codes for CAILLGGNYGYTF.

This clonotype showed up just a few times. This sequence joins TRBV19 and TRBJ1-6; 10 bases line up with TRBD1. Per germline, CDR1 LNHDA and CDR2 SQIVND (reference sequence). There are 16 residues in the CDR3. V gave up 3 bases and J gave up 10 bases; unmatched junction bases: 9. The CDR3 loop is CASSMPRDRGDSPLHF. CDR3 in DNA: TGTGCCAGTAGTATGCCACGGGACAGGGGAGACTCACCCCTCCACTTT.

This clonotype has a handful of counts. J is TRBJ1-5 and V is TRBV7-6; 10 nucleotides line up with TRBD1. The germline CDR1 and CDR2 sequences are SGHVS and FNYEAQ. Trimming cost V 5 bases and J 0 bases; bases outside gene matches: 10. This CDR3 comprises 18 residues. This CDR3 reads CASSPGQGGPHSNQPQHF. The CDR3 bases are TGTGCCAGCAGCCCTGGACAGGGGGGGCCACATAGCAATCAGCCCCAGCATTTT.

The chain combines TRBV4-1 with TRBJ2-7, with D perhaps given as TRBD1 or TRBD2 (5 bases each). This CDR3 contains 15 residues. In germline, CDR1 is MGHRA, CDR2 YSYEKL. Trimming left V 0 bases short and J 2 bases short, with 11 bases between. CDR3 DNA: TGCGCCAGCAGCCAAGAGAGAGGGACGGCCTACGAGCAGTACTTC. This gives the protein CASSQERGTAYEQYF.

The table lists this clonotype with a few counts. The chain links TRBV7-9 to TRBJ2-2; 7 bases fit TRBD2. This CDR3 is 18 amino acids long. Germline lookup yields CDR1 SEHNR and CDR2 FQNEAQ (reference sequence). J gave up 1 base and V 4 bases, and 12 bases lay outside the gene matches. This chain's CDR3 is CASSSRGDAGENTGELFF. DNA of the CDR3: TGTGCCAGCAGCTCCCGAGGAGATGCGGGAGAGAACACCGGGGAGCTGTTTTTT.

This clonotype was found a few times. The chain employs TRBV5-8 and TRBJ2-3; no definite D call. The germline V and J ends were trimmed by 2 bases and 2 bases, with 12 bases remaining between them. This CDR3 region has 15 residues. In germline, CDR1 is SGHTS, CDR2 YDEGEE. The CDR3: CASSLGNSYTDTQYF. Here the CDR3 DNA reads TGTGCCAGCAGCTTAGGTAACTCCTACACAGATACGCAGTATTTT.

This clonotype was detected ten times or more. The chain combines TRBV11-2 with TRBJ2-2, with a possible D match to TRBD2 (6 bases). Germline assignment: CDR1 SGHAT and CDR2 FQNNGV. Trimming removed 2 bases from V and 7 bases from J, with 17 bases in between. This CDR3 is 16 amino acids long. The CDR3 protein is CASSLRGTSGIGELFF. In DNA form, the CDR3 reads TGTGCCAGCAGCTTACGCGGGACCAGCGGAATCGGGGAGCTGTTTTTT.

V and J are TRBV6-2 or TRBV6-3 and TRBJ2-5; no reliable D call. Per the germline V gene, CDR1 is MNHEY and CDR2 is SVGEGT. CDR3 size: 13 residues. The V end lost 1 base, the J end lost 1 base, and 4 bases lay between the germline ends. The CDR3, as DNA: TGTGCCAGCAGTTACTTTCCCCAAGAGACCCAGTACTTC. Translated: CASSYFPQETQYF.

The V gene is TRBV20-1, the J gene TRBJ1-4; 7 bases agree with TRBD1. The CDR3 is 15 residues long. The trim removed 3 bases at V and 0 bases at J, leaving 4 bases unmatched. The germline gives CDR1 DFQATT, CDR2 SNEGSKA (reference sequence). CDR3: CSARARGTTNEKLFF. Here the CDR3 DNA reads TGCAGTGCTAGGGCCAGGGGGACAACTAATGAAAAACTGTTTTTT.

Written as DNA, the CDR3 is TGTGCCACCAGCAGAGAAACAGGGTTTGGGCAAGAGACCCAGTACTTC. Its protein product is CATSRETGFGQETQYF. The chain has TRBV15 and TRBJ2-5, with D tentatively TRBD1 (6 bases). Germline V gene sequence: CDR1 LNHNV, CDR2 YYDKDF (reference sequence). CDR3 length equals 16 residues. Trimming took 0 bases from V and 2 from J, leaving 13 bases between them.

The genes are TRBV18 and TRBJ2-3; D call uncertain. CDR1 and CDR2 from the germline V gene are KGHSH and LQKENI. CDR3 length equals 13 residues. Trimming stripped 0 bases from V and 6 bases from J, with 7 bases between. The CDR3 DNA reads as TGTGCCAGCTCACCACCGGACGAGGATACGCAGTATTTT. Protein sequence: CASSPPDEDTQYF.

There are many counts of this clonotype. This rearrangement joins TRBV7-8 to TRBJ1-2, with D possibly being TRBD1 (6 bases). Germline CDR1 SGHVS, CDR2 FQNEAQ. Trimming removed 0 bases from V and 7 bases from J, with 21 bases in between. This CDR3 spans 17 amino acids. The CDR3 protein is CASSLAFWGRVSGGYTF. CDR3 sequence (DNA): TGTGCCAGCAGCTTAGCGTTTTGGGGGCGGGTCTCGGGTGGCTACACCTTC.

The chain couples TRBV15 to TRBJ1-5, with TRBD1 as a possible D gene (6 bases). V was cut by 1 base and J by 12 bases, with 10 bases left in between. The CDR3 length is 12 residues. The V gene's germline CDR1 is LNHNV and CDR2 YYDKDF (reference sequence). In DNA, the CDR3 is TGTGCCACCAGCAGAGGGAGCAGGGGCCAGCATTTT. This translates into CATSRGSRGQHF. The full variable domain, rest sourced from reference TRBV15 and TRBJ1-5, is DAMVIQNPRYQVTQFGKPVTLSCSQTLNHNVMYWYQQKSSQAPKLLFHYYDKDFNNEADTPDNFQSRRPNTSFCFLDIRSPGLGDTAMYLCATSRGSRGQHFGDGTRLSIL.